This T cell receptor (beta chain) was recovered during a study of T-cell reconstitution after alpha-beta-depleted transplantation in children. This sample's TCRbeta library carried unique molecular identifier barcodes. TCRdb reprocessed the PCR reads with MiXCR, giving one entry per CDR3 protein. Of under 350,000 distinct CDR3 sequences listed, over 8% are singletons. The length of the CDR3 is 16 residues. The V end lost 4 bases, the J end lost 3 bases, and 16 bases lay between the germline ends. Germline values: CDR1 SGHRS, CDR2 YFSETQ. The chain couples TRBV5-1 to TRBJ2-2; D might be TRBD2 (6 bases). Sequenced here: PBMCs from the stem cell graft donor, sampled from the stem cell graft. This receptor was taken from a human donor who donated a stem cell graft to a child with SCID. The CDR3 coding sequence is TGCGCCAGCAGCCCAAACACCGGGGGATACACCGGGGAGCTGTTTTTT. It encodes CASSPNTGGYTGELFF.